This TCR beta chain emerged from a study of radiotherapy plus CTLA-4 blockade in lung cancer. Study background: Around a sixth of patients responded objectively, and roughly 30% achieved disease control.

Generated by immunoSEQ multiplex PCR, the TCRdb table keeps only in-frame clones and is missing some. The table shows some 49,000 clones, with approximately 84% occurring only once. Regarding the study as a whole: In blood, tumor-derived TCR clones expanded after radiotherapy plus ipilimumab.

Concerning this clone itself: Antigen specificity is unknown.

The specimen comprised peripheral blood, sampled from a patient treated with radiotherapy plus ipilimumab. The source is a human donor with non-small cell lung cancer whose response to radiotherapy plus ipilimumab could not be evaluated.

The CDR3: CASSRTDSYEQYF. The CDR3 DNA sequence: TGTGCCAGCTCACGGACAGATTCCTACGAGCAGTACTTC. This sequence joins TRBV18 and TRBJ2-7; tentative D call: TRBD1 (6 bases). There are 13 residues in the CDR3. V dropped 4 bases and J dropped 1 base, with 8 bases sitting between them. Germline V gives CDR1 KGHSH, CDR2 LQKENI.